Each of the 3 T cell receptor beta chains below was sequenced from the same sample in a study of blood T cells in healthy people across ages. Using a J-beta primer mix together with a sample-barcoded 5' primer, a second PCR was run for roughly 6 to 11 cycles. TCRdb redid the calling of the 5' RACE reads with MiXCR, one entry per CDR3 protein. Found here are about 900,000 distinct CDR3 sequences, approximately 67% of them singletons; the top ten hold around a quarter. Input material: blood. These receptors originate from a man aged 25 to 40 in good health.

The rearrangement joins TRBV28 to TRBJ2-6; no reliable D call. V was shortened by 2 bases and J by 2 bases, with 10 bases between the two germline ends. Per the germline V gene, CDR1 is MDHEN and CDR2 is SYDVKM. This CDR3 has 16 residues. The CDR3 is CASSLPPGAGANVLTF. In DNA form, the CDR3 reads TGTGCCAGCAGTTTACCACCTGGGGCTGGGGCCAACGTCCTGACTTTC.

V usage is TRBV11-1 and J usage is TRBJ2-6, with 8 bases fitting TRBD1. The CDR3 runs to 16 residues. The V gene end was trimmed by 5 bases and the J gene end by 1 base; junction bases not matched to a gene: 4. Germline CDR1 is SGHAT and CDR2 is FQDESV (reference sequence). The CDR3, as DNA: TGTGCCAGCAGCATATGGACAGGGTCTGGGGCCAACGTCCTGACTTTC. Translation: CASSIWTGSGANVLTF. The full variable domain, rest sourced from reference TRBV11-1 and TRBJ2-6, is EAEVAQSPRYKITEKSQAVAFWCDPISGHATLYWYRQILGQGPELLVQFQDESVVDDSQLPKDRFSAERLKGVDSTLKIQPAELGDSAMYLCASSIWTGSGANVLTFGAGSRLTVL.

This sequence joins TRBV28 and TRBJ2-1, with TRBD1 identical over 7 bases. Trimming took 5 bases from V and 8 from J; bases not matched to a gene: 15. The CDR3 runs to 16 residues. The germline gives CDR1 MDHEN, CDR2 SYDVKM. The CDR3 spells CASSPNEGGDWDEQFF. The DNA for the CDR3 is TGTGCCAGCAGTCCAAACGAAGGGGGCGATTGGGATGAGCAGTTCTTC.